The present entry profiles one T cell receptor beta chain with its context. The record originates from a study of CD8 T cells in Susac syndrome. Random hexamers were used to reverse transcribe about 0.5 to 1 ug of RNA. With immunoSEQ multiplex PCR, TCR beta CDR3 was amplified across 54 Vbeta and 13 Jbeta. TCRdb called the immunoSEQ multiplex PCR reads again in MiXCR, with one record for every CDR3 protein. The sample lists around 160,000 distinct CDR3 sequences, 80% to 95% seen once, with approximately 0.14% in the top ten. Sequencing of TCR beta covered CD8+ and CD4+ T cells obtained from blood. Controls matched for sex and age were healthy donors. TEMRA cells were enriched by FACS, and CD4+ and CD8+ T cells were negatively isolated. V trimming: 1 base; J trimming: 5 bases; junction bases outside the gene matches: 10. Germline CDR1 and CDR2: MGHRA and YSYEKL. This CDR3 contains 16 residues.

What was sequenced was CD4+ T cells from PBMCs. This clonotype originated in a human donor in good health. V usage is TRBV4-1 and J usage is TRBJ2-7; 8 positions agree with TRBD1. The chain's CDR3 is CASSQAPGAGGHEQYF. The CDR3, as DNA: TGCGCCAGCAGCCAAGCCCCAGGGGCAGGGGGCCACGAGCAGTACTTC.